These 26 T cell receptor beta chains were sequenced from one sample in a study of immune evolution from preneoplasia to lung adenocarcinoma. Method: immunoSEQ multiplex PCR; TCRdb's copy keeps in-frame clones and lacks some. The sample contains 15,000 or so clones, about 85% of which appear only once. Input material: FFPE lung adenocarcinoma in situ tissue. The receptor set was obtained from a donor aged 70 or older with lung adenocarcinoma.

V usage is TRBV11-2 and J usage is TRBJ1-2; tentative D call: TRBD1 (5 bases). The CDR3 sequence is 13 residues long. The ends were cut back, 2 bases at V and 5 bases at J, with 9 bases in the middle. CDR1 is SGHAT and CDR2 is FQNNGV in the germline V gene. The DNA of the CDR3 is TGTGCCAGCAGCTTACCCAGGGCATATGGCTACACCTTC. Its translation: CASSLPRAYGYTF.

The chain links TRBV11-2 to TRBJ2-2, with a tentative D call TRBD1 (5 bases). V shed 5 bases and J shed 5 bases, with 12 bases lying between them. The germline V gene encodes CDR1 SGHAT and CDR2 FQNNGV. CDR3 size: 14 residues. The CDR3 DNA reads TGTGCCAGCAGCCCAGAGACAGCTACCGGGGAGCTGTTTTTT. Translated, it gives CASSPETATGELFF.

CDR3 loop: CASSLDRLGWEQYF. The CDR3 DNA reads TGTGCCAGCAGCTTAGATCGTTTAGGGTGGGAGCAGTACTTC. V gene TRBV11-2 combines with J gene TRBJ2-7; D remains ambiguous. Trimming cost V 0 bases and J 7 bases, with 13 bases left between them. The CDR3 is 14 residues long. Germline-derived CDR1 and CDR2 are SGHAT and FQNNGV.

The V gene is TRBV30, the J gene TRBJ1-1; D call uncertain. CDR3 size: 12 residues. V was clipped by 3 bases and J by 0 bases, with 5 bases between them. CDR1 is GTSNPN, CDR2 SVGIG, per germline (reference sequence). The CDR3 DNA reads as TGTGCCTGGAGCCGGGTGAACACTGAAGCTTTCTTT. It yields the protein CAWSRVNTEAFF.

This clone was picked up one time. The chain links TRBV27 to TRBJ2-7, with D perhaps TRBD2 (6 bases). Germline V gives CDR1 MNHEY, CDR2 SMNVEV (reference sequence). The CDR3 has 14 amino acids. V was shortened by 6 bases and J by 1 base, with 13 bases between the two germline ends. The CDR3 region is CASRSAGLSYEQYF. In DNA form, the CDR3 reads TGTGCCAGCAGGTCAGCGGGCTTATCCTACGAGCAGTACTTC.

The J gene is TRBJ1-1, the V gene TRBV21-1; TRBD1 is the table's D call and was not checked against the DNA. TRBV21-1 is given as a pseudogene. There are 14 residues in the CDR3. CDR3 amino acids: CASSKVTGVGEAFF. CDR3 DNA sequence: TGTGCCAGCAGCAAAGTAACAGGGGTGGGGGAAGCTTTCTTT.

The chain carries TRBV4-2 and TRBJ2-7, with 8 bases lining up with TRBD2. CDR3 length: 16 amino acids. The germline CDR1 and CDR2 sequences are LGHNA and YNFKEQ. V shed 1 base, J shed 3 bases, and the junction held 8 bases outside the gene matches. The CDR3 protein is CASSQGPRREDYEQYF. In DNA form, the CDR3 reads TGTGCCAGCAGCCAAGGGCCCAGGCGGGAGGACTACGAGCAGTACTTC.

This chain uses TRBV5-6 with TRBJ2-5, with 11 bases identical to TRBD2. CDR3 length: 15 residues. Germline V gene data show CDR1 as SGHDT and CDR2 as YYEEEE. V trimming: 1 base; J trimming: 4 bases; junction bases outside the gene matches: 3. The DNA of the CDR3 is TGTGCCAGCAGCTTGCTAGCGGGAGGTGGAGAGACCCAGTACTTC. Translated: CASSLLAGGGETQYF.

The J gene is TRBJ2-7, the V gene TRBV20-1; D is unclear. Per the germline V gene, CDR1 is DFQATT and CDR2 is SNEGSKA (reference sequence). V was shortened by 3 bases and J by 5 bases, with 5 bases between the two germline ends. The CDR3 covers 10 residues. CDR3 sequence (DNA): TGCAGTGCTAGTCGGGACGAGCAGTACTTC. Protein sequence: CSASRDEQYF.

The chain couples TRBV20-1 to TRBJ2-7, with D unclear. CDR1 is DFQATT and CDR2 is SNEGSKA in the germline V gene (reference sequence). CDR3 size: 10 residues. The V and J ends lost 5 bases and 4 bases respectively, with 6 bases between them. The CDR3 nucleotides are TGCAGTGCTGCCCATTACGAGCAGTACTTC. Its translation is CSAAHYEQYF.

CDR3 residues: CAWSGGLAGGMEYF. The CDR3 nucleotides are TGTGCCTGGAGTGGAGGGCTAGCGGGAGGGATGGAGTATTTT. The chain recombines TRBV30 with TRBJ2-3; 12 bases are a match to TRBD2. After removal of 1 base from V and 13 bases from J, the junction contained 9 bases not matched to a gene. The CDR3 is made up of 14 amino acids. The V gene's germline CDR1 is GTSNPN and CDR2 SVGIG (reference sequence).

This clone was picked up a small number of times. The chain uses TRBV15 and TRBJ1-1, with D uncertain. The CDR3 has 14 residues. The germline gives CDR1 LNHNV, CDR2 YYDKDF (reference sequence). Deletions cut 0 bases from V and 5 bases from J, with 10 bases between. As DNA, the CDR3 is TGTGCCACCAGCAGAGATGGTACAGATACTGAAGCTTTCTTT. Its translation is CATSRDGTDTEAFF.

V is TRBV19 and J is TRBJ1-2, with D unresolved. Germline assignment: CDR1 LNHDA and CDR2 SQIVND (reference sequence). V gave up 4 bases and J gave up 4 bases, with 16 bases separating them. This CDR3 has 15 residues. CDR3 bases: TGTGCCAGTAGTACGGACTGGACGGGATTCTATGGCTACACCTTC. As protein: CASSTDWTGFYGYTF.

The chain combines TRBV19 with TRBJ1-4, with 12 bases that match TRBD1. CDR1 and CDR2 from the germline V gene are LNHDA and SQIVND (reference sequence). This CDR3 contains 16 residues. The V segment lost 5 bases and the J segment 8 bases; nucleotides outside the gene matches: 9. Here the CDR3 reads CASSVGTGGIREKLFF. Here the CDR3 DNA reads TGTGCCAGTAGTGTCGGGACAGGGGGCATCCGGGAAAAACTGTTTTTT.

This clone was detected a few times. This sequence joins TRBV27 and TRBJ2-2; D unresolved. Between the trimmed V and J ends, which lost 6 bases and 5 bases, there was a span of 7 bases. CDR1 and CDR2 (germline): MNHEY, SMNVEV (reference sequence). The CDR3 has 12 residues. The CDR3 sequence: CASRLGTGELFF. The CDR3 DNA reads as TGTGCCAGCAGACTGGGGACCGGGGAGCTGTTTTTT.

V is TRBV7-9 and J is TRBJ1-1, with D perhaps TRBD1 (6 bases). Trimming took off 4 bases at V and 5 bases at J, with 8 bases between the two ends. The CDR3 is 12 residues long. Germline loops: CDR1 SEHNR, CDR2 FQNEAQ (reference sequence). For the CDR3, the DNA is TGTGCCAGCAGCTCACAGGGTACTGAAGCTTTCTTT. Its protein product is CASSSQGTEAFF.

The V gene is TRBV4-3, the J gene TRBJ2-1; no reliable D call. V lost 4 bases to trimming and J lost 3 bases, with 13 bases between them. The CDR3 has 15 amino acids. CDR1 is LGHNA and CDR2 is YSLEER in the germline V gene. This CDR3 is CASSPHPAHYNEQFF. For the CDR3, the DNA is TGCGCCAGCAGCCCACACCCGGCGCACTACAATGAGCAGTTCTTC.

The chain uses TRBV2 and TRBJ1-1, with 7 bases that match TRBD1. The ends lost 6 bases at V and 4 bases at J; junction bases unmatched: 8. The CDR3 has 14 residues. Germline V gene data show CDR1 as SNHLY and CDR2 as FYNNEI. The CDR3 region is CASSRGGAGTEAFF. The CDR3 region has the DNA TGTGCCAGCAGCCGAGGGGGCGCGGGCACTGAAGCTTTCTTT.

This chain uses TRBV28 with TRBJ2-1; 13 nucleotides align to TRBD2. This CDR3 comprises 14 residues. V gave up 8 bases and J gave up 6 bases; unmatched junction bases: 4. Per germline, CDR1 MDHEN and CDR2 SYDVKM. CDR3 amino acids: CASGLAGVSNEQFF. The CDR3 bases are TGTGCCAGCGGACTAGCGGGAGTCTCCAATGAGCAGTTCTTC.

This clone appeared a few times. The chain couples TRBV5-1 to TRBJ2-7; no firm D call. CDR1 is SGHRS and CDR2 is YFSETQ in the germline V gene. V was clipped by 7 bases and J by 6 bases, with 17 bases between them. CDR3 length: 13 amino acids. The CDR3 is CASRLQTLGEQYF. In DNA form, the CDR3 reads TGCGCCAGCCGCCTGCAGACTCTCGGCGAGCAGTACTTC.

The CDR3 spells CASSPGTLYEQYF. The CDR3 nucleotides are TGTGCCAGCTCCCCGGGAACCCTCTACGAGCAGTACTTC. The chain carries TRBV18 and TRBJ2-5; perhaps TRBD2 as D (5 bases). The last part of the DNA fits TRBJ2-7 better; the J call may be wrong. Germline lookup yields CDR1 KGHSH and CDR2 LQKENI. The CDR3 length is 13 residues.

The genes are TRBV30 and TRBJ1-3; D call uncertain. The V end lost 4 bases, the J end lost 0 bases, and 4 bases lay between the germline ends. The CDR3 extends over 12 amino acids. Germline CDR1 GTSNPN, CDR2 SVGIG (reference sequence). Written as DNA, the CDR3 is TGTGCCTGGACAAGCTCTGGAAACACCATATATTTT. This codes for CAWTSSGNTIYF. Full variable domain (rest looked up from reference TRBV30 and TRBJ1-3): SQTIHQWPATLVQPVGSPLSLECTVEGTSNPNLYWYRQAAGRGLQLLFYSVGIGQISSEVPQNLSASRPQDRQFILSSKKLLLSDSGFYLCAWTSSGNTIYFGEGSWLTVV.

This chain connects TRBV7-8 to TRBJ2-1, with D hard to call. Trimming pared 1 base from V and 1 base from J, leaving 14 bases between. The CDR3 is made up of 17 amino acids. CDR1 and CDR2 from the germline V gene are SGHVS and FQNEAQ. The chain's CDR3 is CASSLVTDGISYNEQFF. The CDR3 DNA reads TGTGCCAGCAGCTTAGTTACGGACGGCATATCCTACAATGAGCAGTTCTTC.

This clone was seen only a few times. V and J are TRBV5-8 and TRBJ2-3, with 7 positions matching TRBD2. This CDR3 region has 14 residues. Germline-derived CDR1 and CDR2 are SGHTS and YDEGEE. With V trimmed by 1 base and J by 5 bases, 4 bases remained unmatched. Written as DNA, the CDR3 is TGTGCCAGCAGCTTGATGCTAGCGGAAGATACGCAGTATTTT. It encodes CASSLMLAEDTQYF.

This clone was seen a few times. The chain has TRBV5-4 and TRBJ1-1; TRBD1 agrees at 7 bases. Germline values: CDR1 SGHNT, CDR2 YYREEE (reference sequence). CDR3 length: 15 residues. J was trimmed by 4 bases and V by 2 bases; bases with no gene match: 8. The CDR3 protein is CASSFGQARSTEAFF. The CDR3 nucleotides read TGTGCCAGCAGCTTCGGACAGGCCAGAAGCACTGAAGCTTTCTTT. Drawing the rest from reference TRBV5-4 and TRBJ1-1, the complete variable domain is ETGVTQSPTHLIKTRGQQVTLRCSSQSGHNTVSWYQQALGQGPQFIFQYYREEENGRGNFPPRFSGLQFPNYSSELNVNALELDDSALYLCASSFGQARSTEAFFGQGTRLTVV.

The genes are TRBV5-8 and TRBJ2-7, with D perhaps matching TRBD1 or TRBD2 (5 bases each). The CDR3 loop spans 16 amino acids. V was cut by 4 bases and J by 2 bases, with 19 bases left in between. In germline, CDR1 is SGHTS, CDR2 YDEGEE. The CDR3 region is CASSRYVQGPTYEQYF. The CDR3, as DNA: TGTGCCAGCAGCCGATATGTCCAGGGACCCACCTACGAGCAGTACTTC.